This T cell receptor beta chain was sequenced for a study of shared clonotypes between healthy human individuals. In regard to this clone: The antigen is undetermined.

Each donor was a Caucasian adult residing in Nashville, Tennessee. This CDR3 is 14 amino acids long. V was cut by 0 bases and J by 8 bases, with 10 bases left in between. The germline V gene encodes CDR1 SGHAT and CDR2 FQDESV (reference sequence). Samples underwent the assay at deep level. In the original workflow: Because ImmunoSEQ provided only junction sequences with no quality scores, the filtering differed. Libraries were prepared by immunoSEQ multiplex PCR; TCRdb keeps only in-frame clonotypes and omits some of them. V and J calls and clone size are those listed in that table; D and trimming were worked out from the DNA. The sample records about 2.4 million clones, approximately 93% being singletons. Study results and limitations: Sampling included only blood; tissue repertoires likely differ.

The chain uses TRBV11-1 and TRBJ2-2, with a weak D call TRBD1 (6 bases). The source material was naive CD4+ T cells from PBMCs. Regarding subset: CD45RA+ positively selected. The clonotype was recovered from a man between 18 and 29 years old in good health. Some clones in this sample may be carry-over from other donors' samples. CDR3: CASSLAGATGELFF. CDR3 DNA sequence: TGTGCCAGCAGCTTAGCGGGGGCAACGGGGGAGCTGTTTTTT.